This record covers a single T cell receptor (beta chain). Its specificity is unknown. Per the germline V gene, CDR1 is LGHDT and CDR2 is YNNKEL (reference sequence). The CDR3 has 17 residues. Deletions cut 4 bases from V and 4 bases from J, with 17 bases between. The sample is drawn from a study of early T cells in non-severe SARS-CoV-2 infection. The library protocol tagged individual cDNA molecules with unique molecular identifiers. Each CDR3 protein gets one entry after TCRdb re-called the 5' RACE reads with MiXCR. Among 85,000 to 95,000 distinct CDR3 sequences listed, 14% to 15% were seen once. Notes on the study in general: A preference for anti-spike CD8 responses marked VDJdb matching, which missed private and CD4 specificities.

This TCR derives from an adult who was a healthcare worker with PCR-confirmed SARS-CoV-2 infection or an uninfected control (not recorded which). The source material was whole blood. This chain uses TRBV3-1 with TRBJ2-6, with D perhaps assigned TRBD1 or TRBD2 (5 bases each). The CDR3 coding sequence is TGTGCCAGCAGCCGAAACCGGGACGCATGGGGGGCCAACGTCCTGACTTTC. This encodes CASSRNRDAWGANVLTF.